This entry lists 17 T cell receptor beta chains sequenced from one sample in a study of a mutant IDH1 vaccine in newly diagnosed glioma (dated by TCRdb to the early 2020s). Libraries were built with the immunoSEQ multiplex PCR assay. Not all clones reach the TCRdb copy of this immuneACCESS table, which keeps in-frame sequences only. Checked studies attribute under half of the gap to unresolved V genes and leave the rest unexplained. A total of more than 50,000 clones appear in this sample, about four fifths of them only once. In total, the top ten clones hold 5.5% to 7% of the sample. The time point label of this sample denotes: week 11, during vaccination. Every vaccine dose consisted of 300 ug of a 20-mer mutant IDH1 peptide in Montanide, administered subcutaneously together with topical imiquimod. These TCRs' antigens remain unknown. This sample comprised PBMCs, obtained from a glioma patient whose treatment included an IDH1 peptide vaccine. These receptors were collected from a man aged 50 to 59 with glioma.

By frequency in the sample, this clone is medium-sized. The CDR3 protein is CASSLVAGGAHAKNIQYF. The CDR3 region has the DNA TGCGCCAGCAGCTTGGTAGCGGGAGGGGCCCATGCCAAAAACATTCAGTACTTC. This chain connects TRBV5-1 to TRBJ2-4; 11 nucleotides align to TRBD2. The V gene's germline CDR1 is SGHRS and CDR2 YFSETQ. The CDR3 spans 18 residues. After removal of 0 bases from V and 1 base from J, the junction contained 6 bases not matched to a gene.

This chain uses TRBV28 with TRBJ2-5; D possibly corresponds to TRBD1 (6 bases). The V gene's germline CDR1 is MDHEN and CDR2 SYDVKM. V was shortened by 8 bases and J by 4 bases, with 14 bases between the two germline ends. CDR3 length: 13 amino acids. This chain's CDR3 is CASETGLGETQYF. As DNA, the CDR3 is TGTGCCAGCGAAACAGGGCTAGGAGAGACCCAGTACTTC.

The chain uses TRBV19 and TRBJ1-1, with TRBD1 as a possible D gene (5 bases). Germline CDR1 reads LNHDA; CDR2 reads SQIVND (reference sequence). CDR3 length equals 13 residues. The V end lost 6 bases, the J end lost 7 bases, and 15 bases lay between the germline ends. The CDR3 nucleotides are TGTGCCAGTAGGCCCGGGCAGGGATATGAAGCTTTCTTT. Translation: CASRPGQGYEAFF.

V usage is TRBV6-1 and J usage is TRBJ2-7, with D possibly matching TRBD2 (6 bases). Germline V CDR1 and CDR2: MNHNS, SASEGT. The CDR3 has 14 residues. The ends were cut back, 8 bases at V and 5 bases at J, with 19 bases in the middle. CDR3 sequence (DNA): TGTGCCAGCGCGAAGAGGGAGGCGGTGAACGAGCAGTACTTC. Protein sequence: CASAKREAVNEQYF.

V gene TRBV5-8 combines with J gene TRBJ1-1; 9 bases are a match to TRBD1. There are 17 residues in the CDR3. With V trimmed by 2 bases and J by 1 base, 9 bases remained unmatched. Germline values: CDR1 SGHTS, CDR2 YDEGEE. The DNA of the CDR3 is TGTGCCAGCAGCTTTACCGGGACAGGGCTTTCGAACACTGAAGCTTTCTTT. Protein sequence: CASSFTGTGLSNTEAFF. Filled out from reference TRBV5-8 and TRBJ1-1, the complete variable domain reads EAGVTQSPTHLIKTRGQQATLRCSPISGHTSVYWYQQALGLGLQFLLWYDEGEERNRGNFPPRFSGRQFPNYSSELNVNALELEDSALYLCASSFTGTGLSNTEAFFGQGTRLTVV.

The rearrangement uses TRBV7-9 and TRBJ1-4; the match to TRBD1 covers 9 bases. Per the germline V gene, CDR1 is SEHNR and CDR2 is FQNEAQ (reference sequence). The CDR3 has 14 amino acids. Trimming took 4 bases from V and 8 from J; bases not matched to a gene: 5. The CDR3, as DNA: TGTGCCAGCAGCTCCGGGACAGGGATGGAAAAACTGTTTTTT. Amino acid sequence: CASSSGTGMEKLFF.

This rearrangement joins TRBV11-2 to TRBJ2-7; D possibly corresponds to TRBD2 (6 bases). The CDR3 covers 13 residues. The V end was cut by 2 bases, the J end by 4 bases, with 9 bases between. Germline V gives CDR1 SGHAT, CDR2 FQNNGV. The CDR3 loop is CASSLLGGYEQYF. The CDR3 coding sequence is TGTGCCAGCAGCTTATTGGGGGGATACGAGCAGTACTTC.

V and J are TRBV19 and TRBJ2-7, with 9 bases identical to TRBD2. CDR1 and CDR2 from the germline V gene are LNHDA and SQIVND (reference sequence). The CDR3 consists of 14 residues. Trimming cost V 4 bases and J 0 bases; bases outside gene matches: 1. The CDR3 is CASSTSGISYEQYF. The CDR3 DNA reads as TGTGCCAGTAGTACTAGCGGGATCTCCTACGAGCAGTACTTC.

V usage is TRBV6-5 and J usage is TRBJ2-3; D gene unclear. The V end lost 2 bases, the J end lost 2 bases, and 11 bases lay between the germline ends. The CDR3 is made up of 15 amino acids. CDR1 is MNHEY and CDR2 is SVGAGI in the germline V gene. In nucleotides, the CDR3 is TGTGCCAGCAGTTACAGAGTCGGCCTCACAGATACGCAGTATTTT. Its translation: CASSYRVGLTDTQYF.

This clone has just one count. V and J are TRBV2 and TRBJ2-7; 9 bases map to TRBD1. Per germline, CDR1 SNHLY and CDR2 FYNNEI. J lost 0 bases, V lost 11 bases, and 14 bases had no gene match. The CDR3 is made up of 16 amino acids. The CDR3: CAAGLNRGRSSYEQYF. CDR3 coding DNA: TGTGCCGCAGGTCTAAACAGGGGGCGAAGCTCCTACGAGCAGTACTTC.

This chain joins TRBV27 and TRBJ2-7; D not certain. This CDR3 has 13 amino acids. Trimming took 3 bases from V and 0 from J, leaving 6 bases between them. Germline-derived CDR1 and CDR2 are MNHEY and SMNVEV (reference sequence). CDR3 sequence: CASSFSASYEQYF. DNA for the CDR3: TGTGCCAGCAGTTTCAGCGCCTCCTACGAGCAGTACTTC.

The chain uses TRBV10-3 and TRBJ2-1, with D hard to call. CDR3 size: 15 residues. The germline gives CDR1 ENHRY, CDR2 SYGVKD. V was shortened by 4 bases and J by 11 bases, with 21 bases between the two germline ends. The DNA of the CDR3 is TGTGCCATCAGTGTGCGGCAGACGGAATCGCGTAAGCAGTTCTTC. Protein product: CAISVRQTESRKQFF.

The table lists this clone with a few counts. The rearrangement joins TRBV11-3 to TRBJ1-1, with D uncertain. This CDR3 spans 12 amino acids. The germline gives CDR1 SGHNT, CDR2 YENEEA. Trimming pared 2 bases from V and 7 bases from J, leaving 8 bases between. CDR3 bases: TGTGCCAGCAGCTTATACAGAAGTGAAGCTTTCTTT. Amino acid sequence: CASSLYRSEAFF.

The chain recombines TRBV29-1 with TRBJ2-7; 12 positions agree with TRBD2. Losses at the gene ends were 5 bases for V and 4 bases for J; bases not matched to a gene: 3. The germline V gene encodes CDR1 SQVTM and CDR2 ANQGSEA. CDR3 length: 13 amino acids. CDR3 nucleotides: TGCAGCGTTTCTGGGACTAGCGGGTACGAGCAGTACTTC. Translated: CSVSGTSGYEQYF.

The chain uses TRBV6-5 and TRBJ1-5, with TRBD1 matching 7 bases. CDR1 and CDR2 (germline): MNHEY, SVGAGI. V trimming: 7 bases; J trimming: 5 bases; junction bases outside the gene matches: 5. The CDR3 contains 13 residues. The chain's CDR3 is CASTTGADQPQHF. In DNA form, the CDR3 reads TGTGCCAGCACCACAGGGGCCGATCAGCCCCAGCATTTT.

The chain joins TRBV20-1 to TRBJ2-3; no firm D call. Germline V CDR1 and CDR2: DFQATT, SNEGSKA (reference sequence). Trimming took off 3 bases at V and 1 base at J, with 2 bases between the two ends. The CDR3 consists of 11 residues. Here the CDR3 DNA reads TGCAGTGCTAGCGGCACAGATACGCAGTATTTT. This gives the protein CSASGTDTQYF.

This chain joins TRBV6-6 and TRBJ2-7, with D maybe TRBD1 (5 bases). CDR1 and CDR2 from the germline V gene are MNHNY and SVGAGI (reference sequence). The V and J ends lost 1 base and 6 bases respectively, with 13 bases between them. This CDR3 comprises 14 residues. The CDR3 loop is CASSYFQGGSEQYF. DNA for the CDR3: TGTGCCAGCAGTTACTTTCAGGGTGGGTCCGAGCAGTACTTC.